A single sample is the source of the 31 T cell receptor beta chains below, sequenced in a study of CD8+CD57+ T cells in acquired aplastic anemia. The use of genomic DNA as template underpinned the TCR beta VDJ and CDR3 profiling. MiXCR was run by TCRdb on the reads, yielding one entry per CDR3 protein. The sample records under 500,000 distinct CDR3 sequences, less than 35% being singletons. Patients chosen for sequencing had shown CD8+CD57+ cell expansion by flow cytometry. Material: sorted CD4+, CD8+, or CD8+CD57+ T cells (not recorded which) from PBMCs. Receptors were obtained from a human donor with aplastic anemia.

The V gene is TRBV7-2, the J gene TRBJ1-6, with 8 positions matching TRBD1. The CDR3 has 15 residues. Unmatched junction bases numbered 4, after V lost 5 bases and J lost 4 bases. CDR1 and CDR2 from the germline V gene are SGHTA and FQGNSA. The chain's CDR3 is CASSTRTGYNSPLHF. For the CDR3, the DNA is TGTGCCAGCAGCACCCGGACAGGGTATAATTCACCCCTCCACTTT.

This clonotype has a handful of counts. The rearrangement uses TRBV6-5 and TRBJ1-1; no definite D call. CDR1 and CDR2 from the germline V gene are MNHEY and SVGAGI. The CDR3 has 13 amino acids. With 1 base removed from V and 1 base from J, the gap between germline ends came to 4 bases. The CDR3, as DNA: TGTGCCAGCAGTTACTTGGAGAACACTGAAGCTTTCTTT. It encodes CASSYLENTEAFF.

This clonotype has only a few counts. The chain links TRBV9 to TRBJ2-3, with 9 nucleotides matching TRBD2. The CDR3 runs to 16 residues. In germline, CDR1 is SGDLS, CDR2 YYNGEE. The trim removed 0 bases at V and 5 bases at J, leaving 7 bases unmatched. The DNA for the CDR3 is TGTGCCAGCAGCGTAGCTGCGGGGGGGCCTTTAGATACGCAGTATTTT. This sequence encodes CASSVAAGGPLDTQYF.

This clonotype was detected a few times. V and J are TRBV11-2 and TRBJ1-1; TRBD1 might be the D (6 bases). There are 16 residues in the CDR3. CDR1 and CDR2 from the germline V gene are SGHAT and FQNNGV. V lost 3 bases and J 1 base, leaving 15 bases between the germline ends. The CDR3: CASSFSAGQTNTEAFF. DNA of the CDR3: TGTGCCAGCAGCTTCTCAGCGGGACAAACGAACACTGAAGCTTTCTTT.

The rearrangement links TRBV20-1 to TRBJ2-2, with 8 bases identical to TRBD2. The CDR3 sequence is 15 residues long. Trimming took 5 bases from V and 1 from J; bases not matched to a gene: 6. In germline, CDR1 is DFQATT, CDR2 SNEGSKA (reference sequence). The CDR3 sequence is CSAENGGVNTGELFF. The CDR3 nucleotides read TGCAGTGCTGAGAACGGGGGGGTGAACACCGGGGAGCTGTTTTTT.

This rearrangement joins TRBV2 to TRBJ1-2; 7 bases are shared with TRBD1. The length of the CDR3 is 15 residues. J lost 1 base, V lost 5 bases, and 7 bases had no gene match. Germline V gives CDR1 SNHLY, CDR2 FYNNEI. CDR3 nucleotide sequence: TGTGCCAGCAGTTCACGGGACAGCTATAACTATGGCTACACCTTC. Its translation is CASSSRDSYNYGYTF. Using reference TRBV2 and TRBJ1-2 for the parts outside the CDR3, the full variable domain is EPEVTQTPSHQVTQMGQEVILRCVPISNHLYFYWYRQILGQKVEFLVSFYNNEISEKSEIFDDQFSVERPDGSNFTLKIRSTKLEDSAMYFCASSSRDSYNYGYTFGSGTRLTVV.

This clonotype has at least ten counts. The chain joins TRBV9 to TRBJ1-3; no definite D call. V lost 2 bases to trimming and J lost 1 base, with 4 bases between them. The CDR3 is made up of 13 amino acids. Germline CDR1 is SGDLS and CDR2 is YYNGEE. CDR3 DNA sequence: TGTGCCAGCAGCGTGGGGTCTGGAAACACCATATATTTT. It codes for CASSVGSGNTIYF.

Remarks on this clonotype: Just one base apart from a much larger clone, this may be a read error. As the CDR3 is not closed by the conserved phenylalanine or tryptophan, this likely results from a read error. The V gene is TRBV19, the J gene TRBJ1-3; D call uncertain. Per germline, CDR1 LNHDA and CDR2 SQIVND (reference sequence). The CDR3 is 13 amino acids. Trimming left V 10 bases short and J 0 bases short, with 10 bases between. Written as DNA, the CDR3 is TGTGCCACTGCGATGGGCTCTGGAAACACCATATATCTT. It codes for CATAMGSGNTIYL.

At least ten counts were recorded for this clonotype. The chain couples TRBV10-3 to TRBJ2-2, with a weak D call TRBD1 (6 bases). The germline V gene encodes CDR1 ENHRY and CDR2 SYGVKD. V lost 4 bases and J lost 7, with 16 bases in between. The CDR3 is 15 residues long. CDR3 bases: TGTGCCATCAGTGCAGGGGTCGGGCTCGGCGGGGAGCTGTTTTTT. The encoded protein is CAISAGVGLGGELFF.

As concerns this clonotype: Sequence at one end of the junction differs from germline and may be a read error. The chain uses TRBV5-4 and TRBJ2-7; D call uncertain. CDR3 length: 11 amino acids. CDR1 and CDR2 from the germline V gene are SGHNT and YYREEE (reference sequence). The CDR3 here is CASSHQYEEYF. The CDR3 coding sequence is TGTGCCAGCAGCCACCAATACGAGGAGTACTTC.

A remark on this clonotype: The final CDR3 position lacks the conserved phenylalanine or tryptophan, pointing to a likely read error. It is unclear where the CDR3 begins or ends on the DNA, so no DNA is shown, and the CDR3 is as TCRdb lists it. V gene TRBV29-1 combines with J gene TRBJ1-1; TRBD1 is the table's D call and was not checked against the DNA. The CDR3 length is 9 residues, termini included. CDR1 is SQVTM, CDR2 ANQGSEA, per germline. The CDR3 reads CSGRDSANY.

This clonotype was observed a few times. This chain joins TRBV7-9 and TRBJ1-3, with 7 bases aligning to TRBD1. The CDR3 loop spans 15 amino acids. V lost 8 bases and J lost 6; bases outside the gene matches: 13. Germline V gene data show CDR1 as SEHNR and CDR2 as FQNEAQ (reference sequence). In nucleotides, the CDR3 is TGTGCCAGCGGAGGTAACAGGGGATCGGCAAACACCATATATTTT. Protein: CASGGNRGSANTIYF.

Only a few counts were recorded for this clonotype. V gene TRBV3-1 combines with J gene TRBJ2-1; 12 bases fit TRBD2. The CDR3 is made up of 15 amino acids. The germline gives CDR1 LGHDT, CDR2 YNNKEL (reference sequence). V shed 4 bases and J 6 bases; nucleotides not matched to a gene: 4. Here the CDR3 DNA reads TGTGCCAGCAGCCTCCTAGCGGGAGGGCGCAATGAGCAGTTCTTC. This encodes CASSLLAGGRNEQFF.

V is TRBV7-8 and J is TRBJ1-6, with D unresolved. The germline V gene has CDR1 SGHVS and CDR2 FQNEAQ. The CDR3 loop spans 14 amino acids. V lost 1 base to trimming and J lost 10 bases, with 11 bases between them. The CDR3 nucleotides read TGTGCCAGCAGCTTAGAGGCCATCTCCTCACCCCTCCACTTT. Amino acids: CASSLEAISSPLHF.

This clonotype has only a few counts. The chain couples TRBV5-1 to TRBJ2-2; D perhaps matches TRBD1 (6 bases). This CDR3 has 15 amino acids. With 7 bases removed from V and 2 bases from J, the gap between germline ends came to 15 bases. Germline CDR1 and CDR2: SGHRS and YFSETQ. The CDR3 sequence: CASRQGTGNTGELFF. The DNA for the CDR3 is TGCGCCAGCCGCCAGGGGACGGGTAACACCGGGGAGCTGTTTTTT.

A remark on this clonotype: Its ends do not fully match the called genes, so a read error is possible. The CDR3 spells CSANGKPGQGNCGYTF. For the CDR3, the DNA is TGCAGTGCTAACGGAAAACCGGGACAGGGGAACTGTGGCTACACCTTC. The rearrangement joins TRBV20-1 to TRBJ1-2; 10 bases match TRBD1. Looked up from germline, CDR1 is DFQATT and CDR2 is SNEGSKA (reference sequence). The CDR3 is 16 residues long.

This sequence joins TRBV5-1 and TRBJ2-7, with D hard to call. The length of the CDR3 is 15 residues. Germline V lookup: CDR1 SGHRS, CDR2 YFSETQ. V was trimmed by 0 bases and J by 2 bases, leaving 12 bases between them. Here the CDR3 reads CASSLGFGSTYEQYF. For the CDR3, the DNA is TGCGCCAGCAGCTTGGGTTTCGGTAGCACCTACGAGCAGTACTTC. Supplemented by reference TRBV5-1 and TRBJ2-7, the full variable domain reads KAGVTQTPRYLIKTRGQQVTLSCSPISGHRSVSWYQQTPGQGLQFLFEYFSETQRNKGNFPGRFSGRQFSNSRSEMNVSTLELGDSALYLCASSLGFGSTYEQYFGPGTRLTVT.

The chain is built from TRBV10-2 and TRBJ2-7, with D perhaps matching TRBD1 (6 bases). V lost 6 bases and J lost 2, with 17 bases in between. Germline V gene data show CDR1 as WSHSY and CDR2 as SAAADI. The CDR3 spans 15 residues. The CDR3 protein is CASSFTGTQPYEQYF. Written as DNA, the CDR3 is TGCGCCAGCAGCTTTACCGGGACACAGCCCTACGAGCAGTACTTC.

Many counts were recorded for this clonotype. The rearrangement joins TRBV9 to TRBJ2-7; perhaps TRBD1 as D (6 bases). The germline V gene has CDR1 SGDLS and CDR2 YYNGEE. CDR3 length equals 12 residues. Deletions cut 1 base from V and 6 bases from J, with 8 bases between. DNA of the CDR3: TGTGCCAGCAGCGTAATAGGGGGCGAGCAGTACTTC. Protein product: CASSVIGGEQYF. The full variable domain, rest sourced from reference TRBV9 and TRBJ2-7, is DSGVTQTPKHLITATGQRVTLRCSPRSGDLSVYWYQQSLDQGLQFLIQYYNGEERAKGNILERFSAQQFPDLHSELNLSSLELGDSALYFCASSVIGGEQYFGPGTRLTVT.

This clonotype was counted ten times or more. The rearrangement links TRBV19 to TRBJ1-1, with no clear D. CDR3 length equals 14 residues. Germline V gene sequence: CDR1 LNHDA, CDR2 SQIVND (reference sequence). The V gene lost 3 bases and the J gene lost 1 base, with 9 bases spanning the gap. CDR3 nucleotide sequence: TGTGCCAGTAGTATGGGCCCAGGGAACACTGAAGCTTTCTTT. Amino acids: CASSMGPGNTEAFF. Variable domain in full (rest from reference TRBV19 and TRBJ1-1): DGGITQSPKYLFRKEGQNVTLSCEQNLNHDAMYWYRQDPGQGLRLIYYSQIVNDFQKGDIAEGYSVSREKKESFPLTVTSAQKNPTAFYLCASSMGPGNTEAFFGQGTRLTVV.

V gene TRBV4-3 combines with J gene TRBJ2-1, with 12 bases that match TRBD2. The CDR3 runs 16 residues. In germline, CDR1 is LGHNA, CDR2 YSLEER. Trimming cost V 0 bases and J 15 bases; bases outside gene matches: 12. CDR3 in DNA: TGCGCCAGCAGCCAAGACCGGGCTAGCGGGGGGGCAAAGCTGTTCTTC. Encoded protein: CASSQDRASGGAKLFF.

CDR3 sequence: CASSYYQPGHNEQFF. The DNA of the CDR3 is TGTGCCAGCAGTTACTATCAGCCGGGGCACAATGAGCAGTTCTTC. The V gene is TRBV6-8, the J gene TRBJ2-1; D could derive from TRBD1 or TRBD2 (5 bases each). CDR3 length: 15 amino acids. V lost 1 base and J 5 bases, leaving 12 bases between the germline ends. Germline lookup yields CDR1 MNHGY and CDR2 SAAAGT.

The CDR3 here is CASTPTSPGAGELFF. CDR3 DNA: TGTGCCAGCACCCCGACTTCCCCAGGCGCCGGGGAGCTGTTTTTT. The V gene is TRBV13, the J gene TRBJ2-2; D is uncertain. The CDR3 extends over 15 amino acids. The germline gives CDR1 PRHDT, CDR2 FYEKMQ (reference sequence). Trimming took 7 bases from V and 6 from J, leaving 18 bases between them.

J is TRBJ1-1 and V is TRBV2, with 7 bases fitting TRBD1. The V gene end was trimmed by 6 bases and the J gene end by 6 bases; junction bases not matched to a gene: 4. Germline V gene data show CDR1 as SNHLY and CDR2 as FYNNEI. The CDR3 totals 12 residues. The CDR3 is CASRSGTAEAFF. The CDR3 region has the DNA TGTGCCAGCAGGAGCGGGACAGCTGAAGCTTTCTTT.

The chain carries TRBV5-1 and TRBJ2-1, with 9 nucleotides matching TRBD1. Germline V gene lookup returns CDR1 SGHRS and CDR2 YFSETQ. The J segment lost 4 bases and the V segment lost 4 bases, leaving 6 bases of the junction unmatched. The CDR3 is 15 amino acids. The CDR3 DNA follows: TGCGCCAGCAGCGAGGGACAGGGAGGATACAATGAGCAGTTCTTC. This codes for CASSEGQGGYNEQFF.

The chain employs TRBV6-1 and TRBJ2-7, with D hard to call. The germline V gene encodes CDR1 MNHNS and CDR2 SASEGT. There are 13 residues in the CDR3. The V end was cut by 6 bases, the J end by 2 bases, with 11 bases between. CDR3 sequence (DNA): TGTGCCAGCAGCTCATCACTTACCTACGAGCAGTACTTC. This sequence encodes CASSSSLTYEQYF.

This chain connects TRBV7-9 to TRBJ2-7; D possibly corresponds to TRBD1 (6 bases). Between the trimmed V and J ends, which lost 0 bases and 2 bases, there was a span of 8 bases. The CDR3 is 14 amino acids. Germline V lookup: CDR1 SEHNR, CDR2 FQNEAQ (reference sequence). CDR3 residues: CASSLAGQPYEQYF. CDR3 bases: TGTGCCAGCAGCTTAGCCGGACAGCCCTACGAGCAGTACTTC.

This clonotype was detected only a few times. The chain has TRBV24-1 and TRBJ2-3; perhaps TRBD2 as D (6 bases). The CDR3 runs to 12 residues. V gave up 5 bases and J gave up 6 bases, with 8 bases separating them. Germline V gives CDR1 KGHDR, CDR2 SFDVKD. The CDR3 DNA is TGTGCCACCAGTGGCGGGGTGGATACGCAGTATTTT. Amino acid sequence: CATSGGVDTQYF.

The sample holds many counts of this clonotype. This chain joins TRBV7-2 and TRBJ1-5; unclear D gene. This CDR3 has 15 amino acids. Germline CDR1 and CDR2: SGHTA and FQGNSA. The V end lost 1 base, the J end lost 3 bases, and 10 bases lay between the germline ends. CDR3 sequence reads: CASSLGPAINQPQHF. The CDR3 coding sequence is TGTGCCAGCAGCTTAGGACCAGCCATCAATCAGCCCCAGCATTTT.

This clonotype showed up many times. This chain uses TRBV24-1 with TRBJ1-5; the D gene is possibly TRBD1 (6 bases). This CDR3 comprises 15 residues. In germline, CDR1 is KGHDR, CDR2 SFDVKD. Trimming took 3 bases from V and 5 from J, leaving 13 bases between them. CDR3 sequence reads: CATSDPRSGDQPQHF. The CDR3 nucleotides are TGTGCCACCAGTGATCCGCGGTCAGGGGATCAGCCCCAGCATTTT.

This clonotype was recorded a few times. The V gene is TRBV6-1, the J gene TRBJ1-2, with a tentative D call TRBD1 (5 bases). V was shortened by 4 bases and J by 8 bases, with 17 bases between the two germline ends. Germline V gives CDR1 MNHNS, CDR2 SASEGT. The CDR3 extends over 14 amino acids. CDR3 region: CASSGTGALFGYTF. DNA for the CDR3: TGTGCCAGCAGTGGAACTGGGGCCCTGTTCGGCTACACCTTC.